This passage covers 27 T cell receptor beta chains from one sample sequenced in a study of blood T cell repertoires in COVID-19. Data came from immunoSEQ multiplex PCR; TCRdb stores just in-frame clones and leaves some out. The data show about 47,000 clones, 65% to 85% seen once. The sequencing input was peripheral blood. These receptors originate from a man between 50 and 59 years old with acute or convalescent COVID-19.

This clone has a handful of counts. The V and J genes are TRBV10-1 and TRBJ2-2; unclear D gene. Germline loops: CDR1 WNHNN, CDR2 SYGVQD (reference sequence). CDR3 length: 13 amino acids. V was clipped by 4 bases and J by 0 bases, with 3 bases between them. CDR3 DNA: TGCGCCAGCAGTGCGGCGAACACCGGGGAGCTGTTTTTT. It encodes CASSAANTGELFF.

V is TRBV19 and J is TRBJ2-1; D gene uncertain. This CDR3 is 15 amino acids long. Germline V CDR1 and CDR2: LNHDA, SQIVND (reference sequence). V was shortened by 1 base and J by 4 bases, with 11 bases between the two germline ends. The CDR3 region is CASSIAAPGYNEQFF. The CDR3 bases are TGTGCCAGTAGTATAGCAGCGCCCGGATACAATGAGCAGTTCTTC.

CDR3 loop: CAISERDRGLSNYGYTF. As DNA, the CDR3 is TGTGCCATCAGTGAGAGGGACAGGGGGCTGTCTAACTATGGCTACACCTTC. V usage is TRBV10-3 and J usage is TRBJ1-2; 12 bases agree with TRBD1. The CDR3 loop spans 17 amino acids. V lost 2 bases and J lost 0; bases outside the gene matches: 4. Per germline, CDR1 ENHRY and CDR2 SYGVKD.

J is TRBJ1-5 and V is TRBV27; D is uncertain. CDR1 is MNHEY, CDR2 SMNVEV, per germline (reference sequence). This CDR3 has 13 amino acids. Trimming shortened V by 6 bases and J by 6 bases, and 12 bases separated the two germline ends. CDR3 sequence reads: CASRLTGGQPQHF. The CDR3 DNA reads as TGTGCCAGCAGGCTGACCGGAGGTCAGCCCCAGCATTTT.

The chain joins TRBV27 to TRBJ2-1, with 10 bases lining up with TRBD2. There are 15 residues in the CDR3. Germline V gene data show CDR1 as MNHEY and CDR2 as SMNVEV (reference sequence). The V segment lost 5 bases and the J segment 4 bases; nucleotides outside the gene matches: 5. This chain's CDR3 is CASSITSGAYNEQFF. The CDR3 region has the DNA TGTGCCAGCAGTATTACTAGCGGGGCTTACAATGAGCAGTTCTTC.

V and J are TRBV7-9 and TRBJ1-2, with a weak D call TRBD1 (5 bases). This CDR3 contains 14 residues. Per germline, CDR1 SEHNR and CDR2 FQNEAQ (reference sequence). V was trimmed by 5 bases and J by 1 base, leaving 11 bases between them. The CDR3 bases are TGTGCCAGCAGCGAGGGACTGAATAACTATGGCTACACCTTC. Encoded protein: CASSEGLNNYGYTF.

The genes are TRBV21-1 and TRBJ2-1; TRBD1, as called in the table, went unchecked against the DNA. TRBV21-1 is annotated as a pseudogene. This CDR3 spans 14 amino acids. The CDR3 DNA follows: TGTGCCAGCGGGGGACAGGGGTTCTACAATGAGCAGTTCTTC. Its translation: CASGGQGFYNEQFF.

The V call is TRBV11-2, the J call TRBJ2-7, with D unresolved. Germline lookup yields CDR1 SGHAT and CDR2 FQNNGV. The CDR3 is made up of 13 amino acids. V gave up 2 bases and J gave up 3 bases, with 8 bases separating them. The CDR3 nucleotides are TGTGCCAGCAGCTTATCTCCAGACTACGAGCAGTACTTC. Encoded protein: CASSLSPDYEQYF. Supplemented by reference TRBV11-2 and TRBJ2-7, the full variable domain reads EAGVAQSPRYKIIEKRQSVAFWCNPISGHATLYWYQQILGQGPKLLIQFQNNGVVDDSQLPKDRFSAERLKGVDSTLKIQPAKLEDSAVYLCASSLSPDYEQYFGPGTRLTVT.

This CDR3 reads CAWSRGGVGGELFF. For the CDR3, the DNA is TGTGCCTGGAGTAGAGGGGGGGTCGGCGGGGAGCTGTTTTTT. The V call is TRBV30, the J call TRBJ2-2, with D possibly being TRBD2 (7 bases). The V gene lost 2 bases and the J gene lost 7 bases, with 14 bases spanning the gap. The length of the CDR3 is 14 residues. From germline, CDR1 is GTSNPN and CDR2 SVGIG (reference sequence).

The V call is TRBV2, the J call TRBJ1-2; weak D call: TRBD1 (6 bases). The CDR3 has 12 amino acids. V lost 5 bases and J lost 7, with 11 bases in between. Germline lookup yields CDR1 SNHLY and CDR2 FYNNEI. The CDR3 region is CASSFDRSGYTF. The CDR3 DNA follows: TGTGCCAGCAGTTTCGACAGGTCTGGCTACACCTTC. Variable domain in full (rest from reference TRBV2 and TRBJ1-2): EPEVTQTPSHQVTQMGQEVILRCVPISNHLYFYWYRQILGQKVEFLVSFYNNEISEKSEIFDDQFSVERPDGSNFTLKIRSTKLEDSAMYFCASSFDRSGYTFGSGTRLTVV.

The CDR3, as DNA: TGTGCCAGTAGTCCACCGGCTAGCGGGGGGACCGGGGAGCTGTTTTTT. This translates into CASSPPASGGTGELFF. V is TRBV19 and J is TRBJ2-2, with TRBD2 matching 11 bases. The CDR3 consists of 16 residues. CDR1 is LNHDA and CDR2 is SQIVND in the germline V gene (reference sequence). Trimming at V came to 5 bases and at J to 5 bases, leaving 7 bases not matched to a gene.

The chain has TRBV5-1 and TRBJ2-3, with 9 nucleotides matching TRBD2. From germline, CDR1 is SGHRS and CDR2 YFSETQ. The CDR3 contains 18 residues. The V gene end was trimmed by 0 bases and the J gene end by 0 bases; junction bases not matched to a gene: 8. The CDR3 sequence is CASSLGLADLLSTDTQYF. DNA for the CDR3: TGCGCCAGCAGCTTGGGACTAGCGGATCTCTTAAGCACAGATACGCAGTATTTT.

The gene calls are TRBV7-2 and TRBJ2-7; TRBD2 matches 10 bases. CDR1 and CDR2 from the germline V gene are SGHTA and FQGNSA. The CDR3 contains 15 residues. V was pared by 0 bases and J by 4 bases, with 3 bases of the junction left unmatched. The CDR3 loop is CASSLAGTSAYEQYF. In DNA form, the CDR3 reads TGTGCCAGCAGCTTAGCCGGGACTAGCGCGTACGAGCAGTACTTC.

The gene calls are TRBV5-1 and TRBJ1-6; possibly TRBD1 for D (6 bases). The germline V and J ends were trimmed by 3 bases and 4 bases, with 11 bases remaining between them. The germline V gene has CDR1 SGHRS and CDR2 YFSETQ. CDR3 size: 15 residues. DNA of the CDR3: TGCGCCAGCAGCTCAGGACAGTCTTATAATTCACCCCTCCACTTT. Its protein product is CASSSGQSYNSPLHF.

The gene calls are TRBV5-6 and TRBJ1-4, with D possibly TRBD1 on 5 matching bases. The V end was cut by 2 bases, the J end by 0 bases, with 8 bases between. The CDR3 sequence is 15 residues long. Germline lookup yields CDR1 SGHDT and CDR2 YYEEEE. CDR3 sequence reads: CASSFYRTTNEKLFF. CDR3 nucleotide sequence: TGTGCCAGCAGCTTCTACAGGACAACTAATGAAAAACTGTTTTTT.

This clone was detected once. The J gene is TRBJ2-7, the V gene TRBV5-1; 8 positions match TRBD2. Trimming removed 4 bases from V and 3 bases from J; junction bases left unmatched: 12. This CDR3 is built from 16 residues. Germline V CDR1 and CDR2: SGHRS, YFSETQ. The chain's CDR3 is CASSPFAGGIHYEQYF. CDR3 in DNA: TGCGCCAGCAGCCCGTTCGCGGGGGGAATACACTACGAGCAGTACTTC.

CDR3 sequence (DNA): TGTGCCAGCTCACTCTACCCGGACAGGCGCTTCGATGAGCAGTTCTTC. Its protein product is CASSLYPDRRFDEQFF. The chain employs TRBV18 and TRBJ2-1; 7 bases are a match to TRBD1. The CDR3 loop spans 16 amino acids. J gave up 8 bases and V 4 bases, and 14 bases lay outside the gene matches. CDR1 and CDR2 from the germline V gene are KGHSH and LQKENI.

The rearrangement links TRBV10-2 to TRBJ2-1; D is ambiguous. CDR1 and CDR2 from the germline V gene are WSHSY and SAAADI. This CDR3 is 14 amino acids long. The germline V and J ends were trimmed by 2 bases and 7 bases, with 12 bases remaining between them. CDR3 sequence reads: CASSERRVQNEQFF. As DNA, the CDR3 is TGCGCCAGCAGTGAGAGACGGGTTCAAAATGAGCAGTTCTTC.

V gene TRBV2 combines with J gene TRBJ1-1; D unclear. V was trimmed by 6 bases and J by 1 base, leaving 12 bases between them. The CDR3 consists of 14 residues. Germline CDR1 is SNHLY and CDR2 is FYNNEI. CDR3 sequence: CASSLEQRNTEAFF. CDR3 nucleotides: TGTGCCAGCAGCCTAGAACAAAGGAACACTGAAGCTTTCTTT.

The chain uses TRBV29-1 and TRBJ2-1; TRBD1 matches at 7 bases. Germline-derived CDR1 and CDR2 are SQVTM and ANQGSEA. CDR3 length: 13 residues. Trimming cost V 4 bases and J 12 bases; bases outside gene matches: 12. This CDR3 reads CSVATGYGSGQFF. The CDR3 region has the DNA TGCAGCGTTGCGACAGGGTACGGGTCGGGGCAGTTCTTC.

This clone has a single count. The rearrangement uses TRBV11-2 and TRBJ2-5, with D maybe TRBD2 (6 bases). This CDR3 contains 17 residues. V gave up 3 bases and J gave up 4 bases, with 21 bases separating them. Germline assignment: CDR1 SGHAT and CDR2 FQNNGV. CDR3 loop: CASSFYPHGGTTETQYF. The CDR3 nucleotides are TGTGCCAGCAGCTTTTATCCCCACGGCGGGACGACAGAGACCCAGTACTTC. Variable domain in full (rest from reference TRBV11-2 and TRBJ2-5): EAGVAQSPRYKIIEKRQSVAFWCNPISGHATLYWYQQILGQGPKLLIQFQNNGVVDDSQLPKDRFSAERLKGVDSTLKIQPAKLEDSAVYLCASSFYPHGGTTETQYFGPGTRLLVL.

The V gene is TRBV19, the J gene TRBJ1-2; 7 nucleotides line up with TRBD1. With 4 bases clipped from V and 2 bases from J, the junction kept 7 bases outside the gene matches. Germline CDR1 LNHDA, CDR2 SQIVND (reference sequence). The CDR3 is 15 amino acids. CDR3 DNA sequence: TGTGCCAGTAGTACCTTACAGGGGACCAACTATGGCTACACCTTC. Protein: CASSTLQGTNYGYTF.

This chain joins TRBV3-1 (or the pseudogene TRBV3-2) and TRBJ1-6, with D maybe TRBD1 (6 bases). The germline CDR1 and CDR2 sequences are LGHDT and YNNKEL (reference sequence). This CDR3 has 15 amino acids. Between the trimmed V and J ends, which lost 0 bases and 9 bases, there was a span of 12 bases. This CDR3 reads CASSQEGGGRSPLHF. CDR3 bases: TGTGCCAGCAGCCAAGAGGGCGGGGGGCGTTCACCCCTCCACTTT.

Regarding this clone: The same CDR3 arises from other DNA sequences in this sample as well. V is TRBV2 and J is TRBJ1-5, with a tentative D call TRBD1 (5 bases). V dropped 0 bases and J dropped 7 bases, with 13 bases sitting between them. Germline V gene lookup returns CDR1 SNHLY and CDR2 FYNNEI. The CDR3 length is 15 residues. This CDR3 reads CASSEARGAGQPQHF. The CDR3 DNA follows: TGTGCCAGCAGTGAAGCGCGCGGGGCAGGCCAGCCCCAGCATTTT.

This chain uses TRBV3-1 (or the pseudogene TRBV3-2) with TRBJ2-1; TRBD2 matches 9 bases. The CDR3 runs to 17 residues. Germline trimming cut 1 base from V and 3 bases from J; bases unmatched to any gene: 7. Germline V gene lookup returns CDR1 LGHDT and CDR2 YNNKEL (reference sequence). Here the CDR3 DNA reads TGTGCCAGCAGCCAAGGGGCTAGCGGGGCTAACTACAATGAGCAGTTCTTC. Protein sequence: CASSQGASGANYNEQFF.

The chain uses TRBV9 and TRBJ1-2, with D unresolved. CDR1 and CDR2 (germline): SGDLS, YYNGEE. V lost 7 bases, J lost 0 bases, and 19 bases lay in between. CDR3 length equals 16 residues. CDR3 DNA sequence: TGTGCCAGCGGCCCGGCTCGAGGGCAGTCTAACTATGGCTACACCTTC. This gives the protein CASGPARGQSNYGYTF.

The chain links TRBV20-1 to TRBJ2-7; weak D call: TRBD2 (5 bases). V was pared by 7 bases and J by 1 base, with 5 bases between. Germline values: CDR1 DFQATT, CDR2 SNEGSKA (reference sequence). The CDR3 is made up of 10 amino acids. Here the CDR3 reads CSGGSYEQYF. In DNA, the CDR3 is TGCAGTGGAGGGTCCTACGAGCAGTACTTC.